The clone carrying this T cell receptor beta chain was seen a few times. Trimming took 4 bases from V and 1 from J, leaving 10 bases between them. Per the germline V gene, CDR1 is PRHDT and CDR2 is FYEKMQ (reference sequence). The CDR3 runs to 14 residues. These data originate in a study of human T cells and chemical hapten exposure. Each CDR3 protein gets one entry after TCRdb re-called the RACE reads with MiXCR. Seen here are approximately 350,000 distinct CDR3 sequences, approximately 6.3% observed once, and the top ten hold roughly 8%. Time point denoted: patch test 1, 2 weeks after DPC sensitization. The sample's treatment: therapeutic diphenylcyclopropenone sensitization with weekly scalp DPC.

The sequence came from a woman aged 18 to 35 with alopecia areata. Some clones in this sample may be carry-over from other donors' samples. This chain links TRBV13 with TRBJ1-1, with no clear D. Sequenced material: whole blood, taken in connection with sensitization to the hapten diphenylcyclopropenone (DPC). The CDR3 DNA reads TGTGCCAGCAGCTACAACGCAGGGAACACTGAAGCTTTCTTT. This encodes CASSYNAGNTEAFF.